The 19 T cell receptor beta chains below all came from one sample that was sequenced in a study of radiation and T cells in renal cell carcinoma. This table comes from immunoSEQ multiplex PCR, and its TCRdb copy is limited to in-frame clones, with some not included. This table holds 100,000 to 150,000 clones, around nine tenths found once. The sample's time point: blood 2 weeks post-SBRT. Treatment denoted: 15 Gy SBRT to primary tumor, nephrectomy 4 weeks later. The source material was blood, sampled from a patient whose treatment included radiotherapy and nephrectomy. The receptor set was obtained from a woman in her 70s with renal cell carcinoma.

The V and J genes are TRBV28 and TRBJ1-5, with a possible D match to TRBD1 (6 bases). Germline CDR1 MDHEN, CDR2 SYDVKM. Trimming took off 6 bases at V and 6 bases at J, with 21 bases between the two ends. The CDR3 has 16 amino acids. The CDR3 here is CASSETVGGAGQPQHF. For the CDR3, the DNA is TGTGCCAGCAGCGAGACGGTCGGGGGCGCGGGTCAGCCCCAGCATTTT.

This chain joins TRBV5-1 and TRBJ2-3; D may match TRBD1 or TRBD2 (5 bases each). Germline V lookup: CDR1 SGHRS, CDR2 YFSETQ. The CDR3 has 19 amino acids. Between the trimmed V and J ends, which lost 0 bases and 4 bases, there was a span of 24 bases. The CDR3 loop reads CASSLGAGGKGAPADTQYF. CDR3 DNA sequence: TGCGCCAGCAGCTTGGGAGCTGGGGGAAAAGGGGCCCCCGCAGATACGCAGTATTTT.

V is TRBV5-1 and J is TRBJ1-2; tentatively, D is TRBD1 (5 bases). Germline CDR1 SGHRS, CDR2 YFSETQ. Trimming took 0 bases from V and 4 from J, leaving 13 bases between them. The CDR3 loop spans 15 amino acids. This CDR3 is CASSLAGVRGYGYTF. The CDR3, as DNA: TGCGCCAGCAGCTTGGCGGGGGTGCGAGGCTATGGCTACACCTTC.

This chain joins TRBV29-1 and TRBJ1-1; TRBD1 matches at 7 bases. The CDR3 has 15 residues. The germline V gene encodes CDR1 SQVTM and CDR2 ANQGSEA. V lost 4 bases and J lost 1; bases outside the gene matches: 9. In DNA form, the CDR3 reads TGCAGCGTTGGTGGACAGGTTCGTCGGAACACTGAAGCTTTCTTT. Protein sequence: CSVGGQVRRNTEAFF.

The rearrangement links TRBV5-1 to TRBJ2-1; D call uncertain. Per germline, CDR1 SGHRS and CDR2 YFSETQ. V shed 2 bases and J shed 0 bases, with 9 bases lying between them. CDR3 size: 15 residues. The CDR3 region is CASSLGLSSYNEQFF. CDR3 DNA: TGCGCCAGCAGCTTAGGGTTGAGCTCCTACAATGAGCAGTTCTTC.

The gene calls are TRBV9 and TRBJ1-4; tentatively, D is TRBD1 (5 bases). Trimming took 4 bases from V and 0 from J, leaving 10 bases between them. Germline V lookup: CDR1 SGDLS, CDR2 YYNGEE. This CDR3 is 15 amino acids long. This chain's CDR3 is CASSLGTSTNEKLFF. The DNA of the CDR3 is TGTGCCAGCAGCCTAGGGACTTCAACTAATGAAAAACTGTTTTTT.

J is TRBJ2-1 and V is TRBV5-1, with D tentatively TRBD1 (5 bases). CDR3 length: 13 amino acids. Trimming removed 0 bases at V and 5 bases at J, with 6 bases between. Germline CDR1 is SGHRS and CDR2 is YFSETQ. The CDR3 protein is CASSLGQHNEQFF. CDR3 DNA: TGCGCCAGCAGCTTGGGACAGCACAATGAGCAGTTCTTC.

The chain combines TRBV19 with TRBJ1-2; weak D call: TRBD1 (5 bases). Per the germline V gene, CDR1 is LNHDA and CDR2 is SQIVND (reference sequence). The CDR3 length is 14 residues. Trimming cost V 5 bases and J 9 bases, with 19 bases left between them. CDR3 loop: CASSPRGQESSYTF. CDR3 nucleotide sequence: TGTGCCAGTAGTCCCCGGGGCCAGGAGAGTAGCTACACCTTC.

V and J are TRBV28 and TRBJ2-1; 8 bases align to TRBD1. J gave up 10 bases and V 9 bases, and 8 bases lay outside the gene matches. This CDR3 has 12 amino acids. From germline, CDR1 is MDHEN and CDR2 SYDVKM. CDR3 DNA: TGTGCCAGTGGGACAGGAGTTGTCGAGCAGTTCTTC. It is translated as CASGTGVVEQFF. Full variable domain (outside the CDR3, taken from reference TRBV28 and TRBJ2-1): DVKVTQSSRYLVKRTGEKVFLECVQDMDHENMFWYRQDPGLGLRLIYFSYDVKMKEKGDIPEGYSVSREKKERFSLILESASTNQTSMYLCASGTGVVEQFFGPGTRLTVL.

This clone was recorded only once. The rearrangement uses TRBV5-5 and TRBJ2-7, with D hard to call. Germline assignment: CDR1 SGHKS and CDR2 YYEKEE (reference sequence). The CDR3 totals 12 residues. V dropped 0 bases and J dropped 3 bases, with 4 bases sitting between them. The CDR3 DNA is TGTGCCAGCAGCTTGGGACTCTACGAGCAGTACTTC. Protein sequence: CASSLGLYEQYF.

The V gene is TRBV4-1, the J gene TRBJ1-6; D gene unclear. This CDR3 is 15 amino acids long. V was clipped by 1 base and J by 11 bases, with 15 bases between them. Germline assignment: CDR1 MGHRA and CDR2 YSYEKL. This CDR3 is CASSQVRVPYAPLHF. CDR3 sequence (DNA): TGCGCCAGCAGCCAAGTCCGGGTTCCTTATGCACCCCTCCACTTT.

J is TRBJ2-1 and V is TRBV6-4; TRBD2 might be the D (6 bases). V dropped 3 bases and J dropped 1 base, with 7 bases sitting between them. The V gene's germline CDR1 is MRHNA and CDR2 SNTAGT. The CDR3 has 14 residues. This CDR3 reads CASSEGRSYNEQFF. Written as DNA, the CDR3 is TGTGCCAGCAGTGAGGGGAGGTCCTACAATGAGCAGTTCTTC.

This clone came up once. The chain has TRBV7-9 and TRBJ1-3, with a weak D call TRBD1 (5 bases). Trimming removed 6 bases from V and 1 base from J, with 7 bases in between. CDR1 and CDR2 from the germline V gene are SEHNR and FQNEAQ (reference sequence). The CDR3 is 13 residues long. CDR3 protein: CASREGSGNTIYF. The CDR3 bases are TGTGCCAGCAGGGAGGGGTCTGGAAACACCATATATTTT.

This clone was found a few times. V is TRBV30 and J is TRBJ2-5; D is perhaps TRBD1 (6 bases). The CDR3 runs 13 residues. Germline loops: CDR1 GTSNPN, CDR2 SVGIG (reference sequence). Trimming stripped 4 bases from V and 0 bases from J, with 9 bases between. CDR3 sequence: CAWITGNQETQYF. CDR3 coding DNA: TGTGCCTGGATAACAGGGAACCAAGAGACCCAGTACTTC.

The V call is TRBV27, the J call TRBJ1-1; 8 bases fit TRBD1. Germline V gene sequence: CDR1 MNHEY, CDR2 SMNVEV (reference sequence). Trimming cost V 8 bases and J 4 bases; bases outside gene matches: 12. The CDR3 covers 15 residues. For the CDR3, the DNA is TGTGCCAGCCGGCCATGGGAGACAGGGGCCACTGAAGCTTTCTTT. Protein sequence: CASRPWETGATEAFF.

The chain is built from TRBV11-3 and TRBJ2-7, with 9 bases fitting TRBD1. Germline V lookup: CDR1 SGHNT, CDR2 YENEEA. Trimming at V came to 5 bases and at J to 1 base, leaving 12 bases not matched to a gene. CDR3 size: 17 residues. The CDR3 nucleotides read TGTGCCAGCAGCCGTCATGGGCCGGGACAGGGTTCCTACGAGCAGTACTTC. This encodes CASSRHGPGQGSYEQYF.

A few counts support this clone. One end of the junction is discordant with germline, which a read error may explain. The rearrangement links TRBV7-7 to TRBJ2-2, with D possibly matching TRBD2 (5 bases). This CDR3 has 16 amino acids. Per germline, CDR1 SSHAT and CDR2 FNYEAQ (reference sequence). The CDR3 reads CASTLEEPGVGGELFF. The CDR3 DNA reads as TGTGCTAGCACCTTAGAAGAACCCGGGGTGGGCGGGGAGCTGTTTTTT.

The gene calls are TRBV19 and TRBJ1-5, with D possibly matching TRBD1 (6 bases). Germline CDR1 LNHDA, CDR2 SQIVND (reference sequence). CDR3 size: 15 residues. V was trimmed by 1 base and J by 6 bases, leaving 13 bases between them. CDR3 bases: TGTGCCAGTAGTATAGTAGGGGCAGGGGTTCAGCCCCAGCATTTT. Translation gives CASSIVGAGVQPQHF.

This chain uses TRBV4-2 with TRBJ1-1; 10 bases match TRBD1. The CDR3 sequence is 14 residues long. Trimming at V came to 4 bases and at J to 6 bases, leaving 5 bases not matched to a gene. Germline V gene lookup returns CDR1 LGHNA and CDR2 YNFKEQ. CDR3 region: CASSPDRGLAEAFF. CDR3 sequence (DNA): TGTGCCAGCAGCCCGGACAGGGGGTTGGCTGAAGCTTTCTTT.